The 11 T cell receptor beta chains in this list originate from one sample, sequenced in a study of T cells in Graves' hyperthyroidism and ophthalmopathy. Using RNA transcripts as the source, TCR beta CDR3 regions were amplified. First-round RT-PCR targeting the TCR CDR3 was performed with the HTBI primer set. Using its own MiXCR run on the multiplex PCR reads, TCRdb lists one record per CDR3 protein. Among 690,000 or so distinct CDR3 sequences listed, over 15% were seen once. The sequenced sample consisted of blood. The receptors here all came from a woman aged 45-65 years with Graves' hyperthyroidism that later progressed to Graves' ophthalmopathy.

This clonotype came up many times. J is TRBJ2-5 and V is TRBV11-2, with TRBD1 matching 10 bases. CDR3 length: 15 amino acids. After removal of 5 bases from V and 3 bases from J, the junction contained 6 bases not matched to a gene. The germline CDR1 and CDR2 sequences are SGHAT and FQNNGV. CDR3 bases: TGTGCCAGCAGCCGACAGGGGGCTTGGGAAGAGACCCAGTACTTC. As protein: CASSRQGAWEETQYF.

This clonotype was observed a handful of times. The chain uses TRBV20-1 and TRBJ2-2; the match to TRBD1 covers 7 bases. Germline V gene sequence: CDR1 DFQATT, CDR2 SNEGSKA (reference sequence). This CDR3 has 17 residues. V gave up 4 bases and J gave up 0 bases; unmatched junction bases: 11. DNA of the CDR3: TGCAGTGCTACACCATACGACAGGGTGTCGAACACCGGGGAGCTGTTTTTT. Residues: CSATPYDRVSNTGELFF.

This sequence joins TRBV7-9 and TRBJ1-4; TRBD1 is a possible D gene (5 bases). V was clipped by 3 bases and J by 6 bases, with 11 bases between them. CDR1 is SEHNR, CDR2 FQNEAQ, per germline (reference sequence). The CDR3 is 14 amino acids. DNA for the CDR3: TGTGCCAGCAGCTTCGGGACTGGACATGAAAAACTGTTTTTT. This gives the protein CASSFGTGHEKLFF.

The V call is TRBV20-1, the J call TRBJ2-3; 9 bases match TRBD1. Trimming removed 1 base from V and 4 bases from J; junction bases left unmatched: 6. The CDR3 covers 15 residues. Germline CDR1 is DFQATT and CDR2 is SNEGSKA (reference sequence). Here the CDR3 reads CSARGTGGRSDTQYF. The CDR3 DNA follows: TGCAGTGCTAGAGGAACAGGGGGCAGGTCAGATACGCAGTATTTT.

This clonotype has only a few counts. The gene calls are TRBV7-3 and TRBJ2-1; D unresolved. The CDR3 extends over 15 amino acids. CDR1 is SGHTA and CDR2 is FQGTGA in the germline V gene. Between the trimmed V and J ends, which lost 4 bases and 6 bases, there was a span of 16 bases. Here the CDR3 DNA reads TGTGCCAGCAGCTCCGGCCCATCCTACGTCAATGAGCAGTTCTTC. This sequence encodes CASSSGPSYVNEQFF.

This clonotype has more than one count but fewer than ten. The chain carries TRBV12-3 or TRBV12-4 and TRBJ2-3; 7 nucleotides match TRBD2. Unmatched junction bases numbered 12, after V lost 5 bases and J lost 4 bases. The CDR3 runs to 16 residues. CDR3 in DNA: TGTGCCAGCAGTCCAGGTTGGGGGGGAGAGGCAGATACGCAGTATTTT. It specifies CASSPGWGGEADTQYF.

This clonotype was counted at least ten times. The DNA for the CDR3 is TGTGCCAGCAGAGTCGACACTTTGGGAGAAAAACTGTTTTTT. This encodes CASRVDTLGEKLFF. The V gene is TRBV2, the J gene TRBJ1-4; D not resolved. This CDR3 has 14 amino acids. The V end was cut by 6 bases, the J end by 8 bases, with 16 bases between. Germline V gives CDR1 SNHLY, CDR2 FYNNEI.

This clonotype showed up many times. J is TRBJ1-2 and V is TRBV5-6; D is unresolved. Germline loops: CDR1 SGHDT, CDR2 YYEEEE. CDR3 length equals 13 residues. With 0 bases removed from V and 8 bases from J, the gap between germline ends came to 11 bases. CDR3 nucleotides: TGTGCCAGCAGCTTGGAACGGCGACGAGGCTACACCTTC. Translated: CASSLERRRGYTF.

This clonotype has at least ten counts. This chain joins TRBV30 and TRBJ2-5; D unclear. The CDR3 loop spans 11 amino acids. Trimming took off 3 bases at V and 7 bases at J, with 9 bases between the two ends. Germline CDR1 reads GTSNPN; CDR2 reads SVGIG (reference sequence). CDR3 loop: CAWRDFGTQYF. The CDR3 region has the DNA TGTGCCTGGAGGGATTTCGGGACCCAGTACTTC.

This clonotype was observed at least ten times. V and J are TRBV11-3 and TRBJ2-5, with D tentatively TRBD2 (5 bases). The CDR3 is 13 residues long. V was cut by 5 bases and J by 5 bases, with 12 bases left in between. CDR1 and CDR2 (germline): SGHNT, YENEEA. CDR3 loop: CASSNGIRETQYF. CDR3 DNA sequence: TGTGCCAGCAGCAACGGGATCCGGGAGACCCAGTACTTC.

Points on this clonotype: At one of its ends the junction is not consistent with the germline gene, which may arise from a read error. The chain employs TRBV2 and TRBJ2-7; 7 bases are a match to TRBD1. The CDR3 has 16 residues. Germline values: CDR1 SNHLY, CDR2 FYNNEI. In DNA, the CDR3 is TGCGCCAGCAGCCAAGATCCAGGGGGACGCTCCTACGAGCAGTACTTC. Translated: CASSQDPGGRSYEQYF.